This T cell receptor beta chain was observed in a study of blood T cell repertoires in COVID-19. Study as a whole: Acute and convalescent COVID-19 samples came from the United States, Italy and Spain. Nucleic acid was either cDNA or gDNA, and it came from T cells, B-cell-depleted T cells, or PBMCs.

In the source study's methods: Amplification with reference gene primers provided the estimates of nucleated cell counts. Repertoires were generated with immunoSEQ multiplex PCR, while TCRdb's copy carries only in-frame clones and drops some. The D gene and trimming were derived from the DNA, and the V and J assignments and clone size from that table. Of some 56,000 clones in the sample, roughly 90% were seen once. The CDR3 is 14 amino acids. Trimming left V 6 bases short and J 6 bases short, with 14 bases between. CDR1 is ENHRY and CDR2 is SYGVKD in the germline V gene. The chain couples TRBV10-3 to TRBJ2-2; D is uncertain. This TCR was recovered from a human donor in a cohort sampled during active COVID-19. Input material: peripheral blood. CDR3 protein: CAIRQLEHAGELFF. The CDR3, as DNA: TGTGCCATCAGACAGCTGGAACACGCCGGGGAGCTGTTTTTT.